This T cell receptor beta chain appears in the sequencing data of a study of Ad26.COV2.S vaccination and SARS-CoV-2 variants. Points from the study as a whole: It was reported that spike-specific CD8+ and CD4+ T cell responses were substantially broad after vaccination. Total T cell responses were possibly underestimated by TCR breadth and depth analyses. Vaccine and placebo recipients had similar non-spike TCR breadth. Higher spike-specific TCR breadth was found in vaccine recipients than in placebo recipients.

For this clone: The target antigen is unknown.

The CDR3 loop spans 13 amino acids. V dropped 6 bases and J dropped 1 base, with 10 bases sitting between them. CDR1 is MDHEN and CDR2 is SYDVKM in the germline V gene. TCRdb keeps only in-frame clones here, not all; method: immunoSEQ multiplex PCR. In the table there are about 350,000 clones, around 92% of which are singletons. The source was peripheral blood, collected after recovery from COVID-19. The receptor was derived from a human donor who had recovered from COVID-19. The chain recombines TRBV28 with TRBJ2-7; no firm D call. The CDR3 is CASSPTTSYEQYF. In nucleotides, the CDR3 is TGTGCCAGCAGCCCTACGACATCCTACGAGCAGTACTTC.